Listed here are 27 T cell receptor beta chains from one sample, sequenced in a study of OX40 agonist ivuxolimab in advanced cancers. Produced via immunoSEQ multiplex PCR; TCRdb's table is partial and in-frame only. The sample yields roughly 18,000 clones, approximately 83% seen once. The sequences come from CD4+ or CD8+ T cells sorted from blood, collected in a trial of the OX40 agonist ivuxolimab. These receptors originate from an adult with an advanced solid tumor such as melanoma, head and neck, liver or kidney cancer.

This clone has just one count. The chain recombines TRBV27 with TRBJ2-7; D not certain. From germline, CDR1 is MNHEY and CDR2 SMNVEV (reference sequence). V was shortened by 6 bases and J by 4 bases, with 19 bases between the two germline ends. The CDR3 has 15 residues. The CDR3 region is CASRSRDNTIYEQYF. In DNA, the CDR3 is TGTGCCAGCAGGTCCCGTGATAATACGATTTACGAGCAGTACTTC.

This rearrangement joins TRBV28 to TRBJ2-7; a possible D gene is TRBD1 (5 bases). With 5 bases removed from V and 3 bases from J, the gap between germline ends came to 8 bases. CDR1 MDHEN and CDR2 SYDVKM come from the germline V gene. The CDR3 runs to 12 residues. CDR3: CASSVRVYEQYF. The CDR3 DNA reads TGTGCCAGCAGTGTCAGGGTCTACGAGCAGTACTTC.

The V gene is TRBV6-1, the J gene TRBJ2-7; D possibly matches TRBD1 or TRBD2 (5 bases each). Deletions cut 10 bases from V and 7 bases from J, with 11 bases between. Germline CDR1 and CDR2: MNHNS and SASEGT. CDR3 length: 10 amino acids. Here the CDR3 DNA reads TGTGCCACCATCTGGGGGGAGCAGTACTTC. Its protein product is CATIWGEQYF.

V and J are TRBV2 and TRBJ2-1; TRBD2 matches 12 bases. The germline CDR1 and CDR2 sequences are SNHLY and FYNNEI. CDR3 length: 18 amino acids. Losses at the gene ends were 5 bases for V and 3 bases for J; bases not matched to a gene: 11. The CDR3 here is CASSNHAGLAGNYNEQFF. The CDR3 DNA reads TGTGCCAGCAGTAATCATGCGGGACTAGCGGGCAACTACAATGAGCAGTTCTTC.

The chain couples TRBV2 to TRBJ2-3; the match to TRBD2 covers 9 bases. The CDR3 is 16 amino acids. CDR1 is SNHLY and CDR2 is FYNNEI in the germline V gene. V shed 2 bases and J 4 bases; nucleotides not matched to a gene: 7. The CDR3 bases are TGTGCCAGCAGTGAACTCGGCGGGGGGGAGGCAGATACGCAGTATTTT. This sequence encodes CASSELGGGEADTQYF. The variable domain in full, completed from reference TRBV2 and TRBJ2-3, reads EPEVTQTPSHQVTQMGQEVILRCVPISNHLYFYWYRQILGQKVEFLVSFYNNEISEKSEIFDDQFSVERPDGSNFTLKIRSTKLEDSAMYFCASSELGGGEADTQYFGPGTRLTVL.

The chain combines TRBV5-4 with TRBJ2-1; TRBD2 aligns across 10 bases. V shed 0 bases and J 4 bases; nucleotides not matched to a gene: 7. The CDR3 consists of 17 residues. From germline, CDR1 is SGHNT and CDR2 YYREEE (reference sequence). CDR3 region: CASSLGPGLAQYNEQFF. In DNA form, the CDR3 reads TGTGCCAGCAGCTTGGGACCGGGACTAGCGCAGTACAATGAGCAGTTCTTC.

In its sample, this clone ranks as medium-sized. The chain joins TRBV19 to TRBJ1-5; 7 nucleotides match TRBD1. Germline V gives CDR1 LNHDA, CDR2 SQIVND (reference sequence). V shed 5 bases and J 6 bases; nucleotides not matched to a gene: 10. The CDR3 is made up of 15 amino acids. The CDR3 DNA sequence: TGTGCCAGTAGTCCCCGGGAAGGGGGCGGTCAGCCCCAGCATTTT. Protein sequence: CASSPREGGGQPQHF.

This chain connects TRBV10-2 to TRBJ1-2; TRBD1 agrees at 10 bases. The CDR3 is 17 amino acids. The V and J ends lost 8 bases and 2 bases, in that order; junction bases with no gene match: 14. The germline V gene encodes CDR1 WSHSY and CDR2 SAAADI. CDR3 sequence: CASFVSDRGILNYGYTF. In DNA, the CDR3 is TGCGCCAGCTTTGTATCGGACAGGGGGATTCTCAACTATGGCTACACCTTC.

CDR3 loop: CASSYTENYGYTF. CDR3 sequence (DNA): TGTGCCAGCAGTTACACCGAAAACTATGGCTACACCTTC. The genes are TRBV6-5 and TRBJ1-2; D remains unclear. The CDR3 length is 13 residues. CDR1 is MNHEY and CDR2 is SVGAGI in the germline V gene. Trimming took off 2 bases at V and 2 bases at J, with 6 bases between the two ends.

This sequence joins TRBV11-2 and TRBJ2-3; 11 nucleotides match TRBD2. CDR1 is SGHAT, CDR2 FQNNGV, per germline. J was trimmed by 4 bases and V by 5 bases; bases with no gene match: 8. The CDR3 length is 16 residues. The chain's CDR3 is CASSPTSGSFPDTQYF. As DNA, the CDR3 is TGTGCCAGCAGCCCAACTAGCGGGAGTTTCCCAGATACGCAGTATTTT.

The chain employs TRBV10-3 and TRBJ2-7; D tentatively reads TRBD1 or TRBD2 (5 bases each). Germline assignment: CDR1 ENHRY and CDR2 SYGVKD. CDR3 length equals 12 residues. V was shortened by 4 bases and J by 5 bases, with 9 bases between the two germline ends. CDR3 nucleotide sequence: TGTGCCATCAGTGGGGGGAACCACGAGCAGTACTTC. Its protein product is CAISGGNHEQYF.

This chain connects TRBV27 to TRBJ2-1; no clear D gene. Trimming took off 5 bases at V and 6 bases at J, with 8 bases between the two ends. Germline values: CDR1 MNHEY, CDR2 SMNVEV (reference sequence). The CDR3 covers 12 residues. The CDR3 region has the DNA TGTGCCAGCAGTCCGCGGAGCAATGAGCAGTTCTTC. Translating it yields CASSPRSNEQFF.

This chain links TRBV18 with TRBJ1-2; 7 nucleotides agree with TRBD1. Germline V lookup: CDR1 KGHSH, CDR2 LQKENI. V trimming: 5 bases; J trimming: 0 bases; junction bases outside the gene matches: 6. This CDR3 contains 15 residues. This CDR3 reads CASSNRDSPNYGYTF. CDR3 DNA: TGTGCCAGCTCAAATAGGGACAGCCCTAACTATGGCTACACCTTC.

The chain recombines TRBV5-1 with TRBJ2-3; 11 nucleotides line up with TRBD2. V trimming: 4 bases; J trimming: 4 bases; junction bases outside the gene matches: 8. The CDR3 runs to 16 residues. From germline, CDR1 is SGHRS and CDR2 YFSETQ. The CDR3 loop is CASSAGLAGLADTQYF. CDR3 nucleotide sequence: TGCGCCAGCAGCGCCGGACTAGCGGGTTTGGCAGATACGCAGTATTTT. The whole variable domain, filled in from reference TRBV5-1 and TRBJ2-3, reads KAGVTQTPRYLIKTRGQQVTLSCSPISGHRSVSWYQQTPGQGLQFLFEYFSETQRNKGNFPGRFSGRQFSNSRSEMNVSTLELGDSALYLCASSAGLAGLADTQYFGPGTRLTVL.

A few counts support this clone. The V and J genes are TRBV27 and TRBJ1-5; a weak D match, TRBD1 (5 bases). The germline V gene encodes CDR1 MNHEY and CDR2 SMNVEV (reference sequence). Trimming took 6 bases from V and 6 from J, leaving 12 bases between them. This CDR3 has 13 amino acids. The CDR3 is CASSPGPVQPQHF. DNA for the CDR3: TGTGCCAGCAGCCCGGGACCGGTTCAGCCCCAGCATTTT.

The V call is TRBV2, the J call TRBJ2-5; possible D gene TRBD1, 5 bases. Germline CDR1 reads SNHLY; CDR2 reads FYNNEI. V lost 4 bases to trimming and J lost 1 base, with 10 bases between them. The CDR3 runs to 14 residues. The CDR3 bases are TGTGCCAGCAGTGGACTCGACAGCCAAGAGACCCAGTACTTC. It codes for CASSGLDSQETQYF.

The rearrangement uses TRBV4-1 and TRBJ2-1; TRBD2 is a possible D gene (5 bases). This CDR3 has 18 amino acids. CDR1 MGHRA and CDR2 YSYEKL come from the germline V gene. Trimming stripped 0 bases from V and 6 bases from J, with 21 bases between. The CDR3 sequence is CASSQEYGAAIHGNEQFF. CDR3 DNA sequence: TGCGCCAGCAGCCAAGAATATGGAGCGGCCATCCATGGCAATGAGCAGTTCTTC.

The V gene is TRBV7-2, the J gene TRBJ2-1; 10 bases are a match to TRBD2. The CDR3 is 16 residues long. V trimming: 4 bases; J trimming: 4 bases; junction bases outside the gene matches: 7. Looked up from germline, CDR1 is SGHTA and CDR2 is FQGNSA. The CDR3 sequence is CASSYDLAGGYNEQFF. CDR3 DNA: TGTGCCAGCAGCTATGACTTAGCGGGGGGTTACAATGAGCAGTTCTTC.

This chain connects TRBV27 to TRBJ2-3, with D hard to call. The germline V gene has CDR1 MNHEY and CDR2 SMNVEV (reference sequence). Trimming removed 5 bases from V and 3 bases from J, with 18 bases in between. The CDR3 runs 16 residues. CDR3 sequence reads: CASSPGRQSFTDTQYF. In DNA form, the CDR3 reads TGTGCCAGCAGTCCAGGACGGCAAAGTTTTACAGATACGCAGTATTTT.

The V gene is TRBV6-1, the J gene TRBJ2-7, with 7 nucleotides matching TRBD2. Per the germline V gene, CDR1 is MNHNS and CDR2 is SASEGT. This CDR3 spans 16 amino acids. The ends lost 2 bases at V and 3 bases at J; junction bases unmatched: 10. CDR3 loop: CASSEWASGEGYEQYF. In DNA form, the CDR3 reads TGTGCCAGCAGTGAATGGGCTAGCGGAGAAGGCTACGAGCAGTACTTC.

The chain is built from TRBV10-3 and TRBJ2-7; D is unclear. V was cut by 3 bases and J by 2 bases, with 5 bases left in between. The germline gives CDR1 ENHRY, CDR2 SYGVKD. The CDR3 extends over 12 amino acids. This chain's CDR3 is CAISDRAYEQYF. CDR3 coding DNA: TGTGCCATCAGTGACAGAGCCTACGAGCAGTACTTC.

The chain uses TRBV19 and TRBJ1-5, with 9 bases that match TRBD1. Germline CDR1 LNHDA, CDR2 SQIVND (reference sequence). The CDR3 loop spans 15 amino acids. Losses at the gene ends were 3 bases for V and 2 bases for J; bases not matched to a gene: 2. The DNA for the CDR3 is TGTGCCAGTAGTATGGGACAGGGTGGCAATCAGCCCCAGCATTTT. It codes for CASSMGQGGNQPQHF.

V gene TRBV30 combines with J gene TRBJ2-2; either TRBD1 or TRBD2 may fit D (5 bases each). The CDR3 totals 14 residues. Between the trimmed V and J ends, which lost 0 bases and 4 bases, there was a span of 9 bases. In germline, CDR1 is GTSNPN, CDR2 SVGIG (reference sequence). The CDR3 spells CAWSVEGRTGELFF. CDR3 nucleotides: TGTGCCTGGAGTGTTGAGGGGCGCACCGGGGAGCTGTTTTTT.

This chain joins TRBV28 and TRBJ1-5; a weak D match, TRBD1 (6 bases). V gave up 3 bases and J gave up 5 bases, with 14 bases separating them. The CDR3 covers 15 residues. The germline gives CDR1 MDHEN, CDR2 SYDVKM. The CDR3, as DNA: TGTGCCAGCAGTTTCCTCACAGGGCGTCATCAGCCCCAGCATTTT. This sequence encodes CASSFLTGRHQPQHF.

This clone was recorded a few times. This chain's CDR3 is CASSQGFSRYEQYF. The CDR3 nucleotides read TGTGCCAGCAGCCAAGGATTCAGCAGATACGAGCAGTACTTC. The rearrangement joins TRBV14 to TRBJ2-7; D call uncertain. Deletions cut 1 base from V and 4 bases from J, with 11 bases between. Per the germline V gene, CDR1 is SGHDN and CDR2 is FVKESK. The CDR3 extends over 14 amino acids.

In its sample, this clone was seen a few times. This chain's CDR3 is CASSSQGGAVYGYTF. The CDR3 DNA is TGTGCCAGCAGTTCTCAGGGAGGGGCGGTCTATGGCTACACCTTC. The chain joins TRBV6-5 to TRBJ1-2; a possible D gene is TRBD1 (5 bases). V lost 4 bases and J lost 4, with 16 bases in between. The CDR3 totals 15 residues. The germline gives CDR1 MNHEY, CDR2 SVGAGI.

The chain couples TRBV4-1 to TRBJ2-1, with 8 bases that match TRBD2. CDR1 is MGHRA and CDR2 is YSYEKL in the germline V gene. The CDR3 has 17 amino acids. V lost 4 bases to trimming and J lost 3 bases; unmatched junction nucleotides: 11. The CDR3 loop is CASSPDLSGAFYNEQFF. For the CDR3, the DNA is TGCGCCAGCAGCCCTGACCTTAGCGGGGCGTTCTACAATGAGCAGTTCTTC.